This T cell receptor beta chain is drawn from a study of shared clonotypes between healthy human individuals. Overall study: Three plates each covered CD4 naive and memory; CD8 naive two, CD8 memory one.

Repertoires were generated with immunoSEQ multiplex PCR, while TCRdb's copy carries only in-frame clones and drops some. Among about 1 million clones, around four fifths were seen once, and the ten largest hold roughly 1.4%. Both subsets, CD45RA+ naive and CD45RA-negative memory, were split from the CD4+ cells. V shed 3 bases and J shed 0 bases, with 12 bases lying between them. The V gene's germline CDR1 is GTSNPN and CDR2 SVGIG (reference sequence). CDR3 length: 15 residues. This rearrangement joins TRBV30 to TRBJ1-3, with a tentative D call TRBD1 (5 bases). The sample was memory CD4+ T cells sorted from blood. Subset in this sample: CD45RA-negative fraction. The TCR comes from a man between 18 and 29 years old in good health. In nucleotides, the CDR3 is TGTGCCTGGAGGCAGACGACAGTCTCTGGAAACACCATATATTTT. Translating it yields CAWRQTTVSGNTIYF. Supplemented by reference TRBV30 and TRBJ1-3, the full variable domain reads SQTIHQWPATLVQPVGSPLSLECTVEGTSNPNLYWYRQAAGRGLQLLFYSVGIGQISSEVPQNLSASRPQDRQFILSSKKLLLSDSGFYLCAWRQTTVSGNTIYFGEGSWLTVV.